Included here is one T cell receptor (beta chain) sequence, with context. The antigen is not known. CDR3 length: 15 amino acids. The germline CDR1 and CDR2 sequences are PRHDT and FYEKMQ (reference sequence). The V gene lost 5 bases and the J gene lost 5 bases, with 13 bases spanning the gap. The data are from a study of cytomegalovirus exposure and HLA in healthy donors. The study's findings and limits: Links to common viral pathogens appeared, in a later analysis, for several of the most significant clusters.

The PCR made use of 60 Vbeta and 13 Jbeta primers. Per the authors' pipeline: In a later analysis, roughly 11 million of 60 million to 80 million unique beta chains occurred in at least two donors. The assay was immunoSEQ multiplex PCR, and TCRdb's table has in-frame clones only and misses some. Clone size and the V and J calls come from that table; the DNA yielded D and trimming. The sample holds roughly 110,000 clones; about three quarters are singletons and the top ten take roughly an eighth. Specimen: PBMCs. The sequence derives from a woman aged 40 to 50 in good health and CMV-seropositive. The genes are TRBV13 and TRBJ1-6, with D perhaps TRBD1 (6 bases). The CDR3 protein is CASSQGWPDNSPLHF. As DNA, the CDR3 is TGTGCCAGCAGCCAGGGGTGGCCAGATAATTCACCCCTCCACTTT.